The 26 T cell receptor beta chains listed next were all sequenced from one sample in a study of blood T cells in healthy people across ages. Then a second PCR, running roughly 7 to 11 cycles, was carried out with a sample-barcoded 5' primer and a J-beta primer mix. Each CDR3 protein is one row after TCRdb ran MiXCR on the 5' RACE reads. Of 650,000 to 1,000,000 distinct CDR3 sequences listed, roughly 35% are singletons. Sequencing was done on a sample of blood. These TCRs come from a man in his late teens or twenties in good health.

The rearrangement links TRBV7-2 to TRBJ2-2; D remains unclear. The CDR3 extends over 15 amino acids. Germline loops: CDR1 SGHTA, CDR2 FQGNSA. V lost 1 base to trimming and J lost 2 bases, with 8 bases between them. CDR3 nucleotides: TGTGCCAGCAGCTTAGGGCTCGCTAACACCGGGGAGCTGTTTTTT. This translates into CASSLGLANTGELFF.

This chain joins TRBV20-1 and TRBJ2-7; weak D call: TRBD2 (6 bases). This CDR3 has 16 residues. V lost 2 bases and J lost 5, with 22 bases in between. Germline CDR1 DFQATT, CDR2 SNEGSKA (reference sequence). Here the CDR3 reads CSARPYRDFSRHEQYF. DNA of the CDR3: TGCAGTGCTAGACCCTACCGGGACTTCAGCCGTCACGAGCAGTACTTC.

Only a few counts were recorded for this clonotype. The chain combines TRBV6-1 with TRBJ2-7, with a weak D call TRBD1 (5 bases). This CDR3 is 13 amino acids long. Germline CDR1 is MNHNS and CDR2 is SASEGT. Between the trimmed V and J ends, which lost 7 bases and 1 base, there was a span of 11 bases. CDR3 amino acids: CASTPGISYEQYF. CDR3 DNA: TGTGCCAGCACCCCAGGGATTTCCTACGAGCAGTACTTC.

Worth noting for this clonotype: This may be a read error, as it is one base from a much larger clone. V is TRBV6-5 and J is TRBJ2-5; D call uncertain. This CDR3 comprises 14 residues. Germline V lookup: CDR1 MNHEY, CDR2 SVGAGI. The chain's CDR3 is CANSYSISQETQYF. DNA for the CDR3: TGTGCCAACAGTTACTCCATCAGCCAAGAGACCCAGTACTTC.

The genes are TRBV20-1 and TRBJ2-5; D perhaps matches TRBD2 (5 bases). Trimming cost V 0 bases and J 0 bases, with 8 bases left between them. Germline V gene lookup returns CDR1 DFQATT and CDR2 SNEGSKA (reference sequence). This CDR3 is built from 14 residues. In nucleotides, the CDR3 is TGCAGTGCTAGAGAGGGAGCTTACCAAGAGACCCAGTACTTC. This encodes CSAREGAYQETQYF.

At least ten counts were recorded for this clonotype. V usage is TRBV6-5 and J usage is TRBJ2-7; D possibly corresponds to TRBD2 (6 bases). CDR1 MNHEY and CDR2 SVGAGI come from the germline V gene. CDR3 length: 14 residues. V was clipped by 4 bases and J by 4 bases, with 14 bases between them. DNA for the CDR3: TGTGCCAGCAGTTTCGATGGGACTGTTTACGAGCAGTACTTC. Encoded protein: CASSFDGTVYEQYF.

Turning to this clonotype: Since a much larger clone is just one base distant, this may be a read error. J is TRBJ2-7 and V is TRBV20-1; tentatively, D is TRBD1 (6 bases). The CDR3 covers 17 residues. Germline V gives CDR1 DFQATT, CDR2 SNEGSKA (reference sequence). V was trimmed by 3 bases and J by 0 bases, leaving 21 bases between them. CDR3 coding DNA: TGCAGTGCTAGTTCGTTTACGGCAGGGGAGAACTCCTACGAGCAGTACTTC. This gives the protein CSASSFTAGENSYEQYF.

Remarks on this clonotype: A clone one base away is much larger, so this may be a read error. The chain has TRBV10-3 and TRBJ2-3; a weak D match, TRBD1 (6 bases). Trimming shortened V by 4 bases and J by 2 bases, and 19 bases separated the two germline ends. Per the germline V gene, CDR1 is ENHRY and CDR2 is SYGVKD. The CDR3 is 17 residues long. CDR3 loop: CAISGFNREEITDTQYF. As DNA, the CDR3 is TGTGCCATCAGTGGTTTTAACAGGGAAGAAATCACAGATACGCAGTATTTT.

CDR3 amino acids: CASSSYNTGELFF. The CDR3 DNA reads as TGTGCCAGCAGTTCATATAACACCGGGGAGCTGTTTTTT. V and J are TRBV12-3 or TRBV12-4 and TRBJ2-2; unclear D gene. The CDR3 is made up of 13 amino acids. Trimming cost V 4 bases and J 2 bases, with 5 bases left between them.

The chain uses TRBV7-2 and TRBJ1-2; D unresolved. Germline assignment: CDR1 SGHTA and CDR2 FQGNSA. Trimming removed 2 bases from V and 1 base from J, with 8 bases in between. This CDR3 is 14 amino acids long. As DNA, the CDR3 is TGTGCCAGCAGCTTAAGGAGGAATAACTATGGCTACACCTTC. It is translated as CASSLRRNNYGYTF.

This rearrangement joins TRBV20-1 to TRBJ2-4, with no clear D. The CDR3 consists of 12 residues. Between the trimmed V and J ends, which lost 0 bases and 14 bases, there was a span of 14 bases. Germline V gives CDR1 DFQATT, CDR2 SNEGSKA (reference sequence). CDR3 coding DNA: TGCAGTGCTAGAGATCAAGCCTCCCGGGAGTACTTC. This codes for CSARDQASREYF.

The J gene is TRBJ1-2, the V gene TRBV15; D is uncertain. The CDR3 totals 15 residues. Germline-derived CDR1 and CDR2 are LNHNV and YYDKDF (reference sequence). Trimming pared 1 base from V and 3 bases from J, leaving 12 bases between. For the CDR3, the DNA is TGTGCCACCAGCAGAGCCGGACTATCCCACTATGGCTACACCTTC. It encodes CATSRAGLSHYGYTF.

This sequence joins TRBV4-1 and TRBJ2-3, with 12 bases aligning to TRBD2. The CDR3 is 15 residues long. Germline V lookup: CDR1 MGHRA, CDR2 YSYEKL. The J segment lost 2 bases and the V segment lost 6 bases, leaving 3 bases of the junction unmatched. For the CDR3, the DNA is TGCGCCAGCAGGACTAGCGGGGGTTTCACAGATACGCAGTATTTT. Encoded protein: CASRTSGGFTDTQYF.

This clonotype was recorded a few times. The CDR3: CASARGAGTQETQYF. The CDR3 region has the DNA TGTGCCAGCGCTCGGGGGGCAGGGACACAAGAGACCCAGTACTTC. The chain combines TRBV7-3 with TRBJ2-5; weak D call: TRBD2 (7 bases). Trimming removed 8 bases at V and 2 bases at J, with 18 bases between. In germline, CDR1 is SGHTA, CDR2 FQGTGA. This CDR3 region has 15 residues.

Ten or more counts support this clonotype. The chain joins TRBV7-9 to TRBJ2-4, with 7 bases matching TRBD1. V dropped 2 bases and J dropped 3; count of bases not matched to a gene: 13. The CDR3 runs 18 residues. Germline V gene data show CDR1 as SEHNR and CDR2 as FQNEAQ (reference sequence). CDR3 amino acids: CASSLWAGGREGKNIQYF. CDR3 nucleotides: TGTGCCAGCAGCTTATGGGCAGGGGGAAGAGAGGGCAAAAACATTCAGTACTTC.

The J gene is TRBJ2-1, the V gene TRBV6-5, with D unclear. Germline lookup yields CDR1 MNHEY and CDR2 SVGAGI. The CDR3 runs 12 residues. Trimming stripped 5 bases from V and 11 bases from J, with 13 bases between. CDR3 in DNA: TGTGCCAGCAGTACAGAACCAACCCAGCAGTTCTTC. Protein sequence: CASSTEPTQQFF.

This clonotype was detected ten times or more. The chain links TRBV9 to TRBJ1-2, with 7 bases identical to TRBD1. Looked up from germline, CDR1 is SGDLS and CDR2 is YYNGEE. This CDR3 has 15 amino acids. V lost 3 bases, J lost 4 bases, and 9 bases stayed unmatched. The CDR3 protein is CASSARQGKPYGYTF. The CDR3 nucleotides are TGTGCCAGCAGCGCCCGACAGGGAAAACCCTATGGCTACACCTTC.

This clonotype was found a few times. The chain carries TRBV4-1 and TRBJ2-7; no clear D gene. V lost 0 bases and J 6 bases, leaving 15 bases between the germline ends. Germline CDR1 MGHRA, CDR2 YSYEKL. This CDR3 has 15 amino acids. The CDR3 region is CASSQDPGIPGEQYF. CDR3 bases: TGCGCCAGCAGCCAAGATCCAGGAATCCCCGGCGAGCAGTACTTC.

This clonotype has just a few counts. The chain has TRBV6-2 or TRBV6-3 and TRBJ2-3; D is uncertain. Germline loops: CDR1 MNHEY, CDR2 SVGEGT. The CDR3 has 16 residues. The V gene lost 3 bases and the J gene lost 2 bases, with 15 bases spanning the gap. The CDR3 region is CASSYMTRLITDTQYF. The CDR3, as DNA: TGTGCCAGCAGTTATATGACCAGACTCATCACAGATACGCAGTATTTT.

This clonotype has just a few counts. The chain couples TRBV28 to TRBJ2-5; no clear D gene. CDR1 is MDHEN and CDR2 is SYDVKM in the germline V gene. The V and J ends lost 6 bases and 5 bases respectively, with 13 bases between them. The CDR3 is 13 amino acids. CDR3 loop: CASSPPGQETQYF. DNA for the CDR3: TGTGCCAGCAGCCCCCCTGGGCAGGAGACCCAGTACTTC.

As regards this clonotype: One junction end disagrees with the germline gene, perhaps due to a read error. This chain uses TRBV28 with TRBJ1-6; D may be TRBD1 (6 bases). CDR3 length: 13 amino acids. The germline gives CDR1 MDHEN, CDR2 SYDVKM. The CDR3 region is CASSLGHNSPPHF. The CDR3 nucleotides read TGTGCCAGCAGTTTGGGACATAATTCACCCCCCCACTTT.

The sample holds a few counts of this clonotype. The chain couples TRBV4-1 to TRBJ1-5; 9 nucleotides line up with TRBD1. Germline CDR1 and CDR2: MGHRA and YSYEKL. The CDR3 extends over 14 amino acids. The trim removed 4 bases at V and 6 bases at J, leaving 4 bases unmatched. The CDR3 coding sequence is TGCGCCAGCAGCCTGGGGACAGGGTCTCAGCCCCAGCATTTT. It translates to CASSLGTGSQPQHF.

J is TRBJ1-5 and V is TRBV20-1, with D unclear. The V end was cut by 6 bases, the J end by 0 bases, with 12 bases between. CDR3 length: 14 residues. Looked up from germline, CDR1 is DFQATT and CDR2 is SNEGSKA (reference sequence). The CDR3 loop is CSAATLNSNQPQHF. The CDR3 DNA follows: TGCAGTGCGGCTACCCTGAATAGCAATCAGCCCCAGCATTTT.

V gene TRBV27 combines with J gene TRBJ2-2; D call uncertain. The CDR3 is made up of 13 amino acids. V was trimmed by 3 bases and J by 3 bases, leaving 5 bases between them. CDR1 is MNHEY and CDR2 is SMNVEV in the germline V gene (reference sequence). The CDR3 region has the DNA TGTGCCAGCAGTTTTATCTACACCGGGGAGCTGTTTTTT. Its translation: CASSFIYTGELFF.

Ten or more counts support this clonotype. V gene TRBV3-1 combines with J gene TRBJ2-1; D is unclear. CDR3 size: 14 residues. V lost 2 bases and J lost 8, with 13 bases in between. The germline V gene has CDR1 LGHDT and CDR2 YNNKEL (reference sequence). The CDR3 is CASSQRPEWDEQFF. The CDR3 DNA reads TGTGCCAGCAGCCAACGACCCGAATGGGATGAGCAGTTCTTC.

In the case of this clonotype: Since a much larger clone is just one base distant, this may be a read error. The chain carries TRBV29-1 and TRBJ2-5; 7 positions agree with TRBD1. The junction had 11 bases not matched to a gene; V was cut back by 8 bases and J by 11 bases. CDR1 is SQVTM and CDR2 is ANQGSEA in the germline V gene. CDR3 length equals 11 residues. DNA for the CDR3: TGCAGCACGGGACAGTACAATGAGCAGTACTTC. Translation gives CSTGQYNEQYF. Combining the CDR3 with reference TRBV29-1 and TRBJ2-5 gives the whole variable domain SAVISQKPSRDICQRGTSLTIQCQVDSQVTMMFWYRQQPGQSLTLIATANQGSEATYESGFVIDKFPISRPNLTFSTLTVSNMSPEDSSIYLCSTGQYNEQYFGPGTRLLVL.